The rows below give T cell receptor beta chains drawn from one sample of a study of cytomegalovirus exposure and HLA in healthy donors. This table comes from immunoSEQ multiplex PCR, and its TCRdb copy is limited to in-frame clones, with some not included. The repertoire holds about 130,000 clones, around 75% seen once, with about 4.3% in the top ten. Sequenced input: PBMCs. These receptors all stem from a man in his sixties in good health and CMV-seropositive. The CDR3 runs from the conserved cysteine through the conserved F or W. A D gene is named only where the DNA matches it firmly. Rows give clone size only sometimes, using once, few, many, or a class for an expanded clone.

V	J	size	D	DNA	CDR3
TRBV11-2	TRBJ2-3	.	TRBD2	TGTGCCAGCAGCCCGTTGGGGACTAGCGCAGATACGCAGTATTTT	CASSPLGTSADTQYF
TRBV27	TRBJ1-6	.	.	TGTGCCAGCATGCCCAGGGTTCCCTATAATTCACCCCTCCACTTT	CASMPRVPYNSPLHF
TRBV19	TRBJ1-2	.	.	TGTGCCAGTAGTAGTAGCAGGGCCCGCGGCTACACCTTC	CASSSSRARGYTF
TRBV5-1	TRBJ2-3	once	.	TGCGCCAGCAGTTCCGCTCGGGGAAGCACCACAGATACGCAGTATTTT	CASSSARGSTTDTQYF
TRBV5-1	TRBJ2-7	.	TRBD2	TGCGCCAGCAGCTCGGGACTAGCGGGGGGGTCGATGGGCAGGGGAAACGAGCAGTACTTC	CASSSGLAGGSMGRGNEQYF
TRBV29-1	TRBJ1-1	.	.	TGCAGCGTTGGCGGTTGGCAGGGCCTCCACCCCCCTATGAACACTGAAGCTTTCTTT	CSVGGWQGLHPPMNTEAFF
TRBV30	TRBJ2-7	once	.	TGTGCCTGGATGAACGGCAGGTTGACCTACGAGCAGTACTTC	CAWMNGRLTYEQYF
TRBV19	TRBJ2-7	.	.	TGTGCCAGTACAGACAGGAGCTACGAGCAGTACTTC	CASTDRSYEQYF
TRBV7-3	TRBJ1-1	.	.	TGTGCCAGCAGCTTAGGTCCGGGATCTATCACTGAAGCTTTCTTT	CASSLGPGSITEAFF
TRBV5-4	TRBJ2-7	.	TRBD1	TGTGCCAGCAGACTAGGACAGGGGAGAGAGCAGTACTTC	CASRLGQGREQYF
TRBV20-1	TRBJ1-1	few	TRBD1	TGCAGTGCTGACAGGGGAACTGAAGCTTTCTTT	CSADRGTEAFF
TRBV28	TRBJ2-7	.	.	TGTGCCAGCAGTTTAGCGGCAGGGAACTACGAGCAGTACTTC	CASSLAAGNYEQYF
TRBV4-2	TRBJ1-2	few	.	TGTGCCAGCAGCCAAGAACTAAACTATGGCTACACCTTC	CASSQELNYGYTF
TRBV7-2	TRBJ2-7	.	TRBD2	TGTGCCAGTGCGCTCGGGACGGGGGGTTACGAGCAGTACTTC	CASALGTGGYEQYF
TRBV29-1	TRBJ2-7	few	TRBD1	TGCAGCGTCAGACAGGGGGCTTACGAGCAGTACTTC	CSVRQGAYEQYF
TRBV4-1	TRBJ2-1	.	TRBD2	TGCGCCAGCAGCCACCTCCCGACTAGCGGGGGGCACCATGAGCAGTTCTTC	CASSHLPTSGGHHEQFF
TRBV19	TRBJ1-5	.	.	TGTGCCAGTAGGCAGGGTTGGAGCAATCAGCCCCAGCATTTT	CASRQGWSNQPQHF
TRBV28	TRBJ2-2	few	TRBD2	TGTGCCAGCAGAGCCTCTAGCGGGGGGGCCCGGGCCGGGGAGCTGTTTTTT	CASRASSGGARAGELFF
TRBV7-6	TRBJ2-1	.	.	TGTGCCAGCAGCTTAGAGCAGGGTAGGGAGGTGGGGCAGTTCTTC	CASSLEQGREVGQFF
TRBV30	TRBJ1-6	.	.	TGTGCCTGGTACAAGCCGAGGTTCATGAGGAATTCACCCCTCCACTTT	CAWYKPRFMRNSPLHF
TRBV2	TRBJ2-7	.	TRBD2	TGTGCCAGCGTGGGAGGGAGGAACGAGCAGTACTTC	CASVGGRNEQYF
TRBV6-6	TRBJ1-1	.	.	TGTGCCAGCAGTTACTTTCGGGAATGGAACACTGAAGCTTTCTTT	CASSYFREWNTEAFF
TRBV18	TRBJ1-2	.	.	TGTGCCAGCTCACCCGAGACAGACTATGGCTACACCTTC	CASSPETDYGYTF
TRBV6-5	TRBJ2-7	medium-sized	.	TGTGCCAGCAGTTGGGACACCTACGAGCAGTACTTC	CASSWDTYEQYF
TRBV5-5	TRBJ2-7	.	TRBD1	TGTGCCAGCAGCTTGGAAGGACAGGGGCTCTACGAGCAGTACTTC	CASSLEGQGLYEQYF
TRBV6-5	TRBJ2-5	.	TRBD2	TGTGCCAGCAGCGGACTAGCGGGGTTGGAGACCCAGTACTTC	CASSGLAGLETQYF
TRBV7-2	TRBJ2-2	once	TRBD1	TGTGCCAGCAGCCCCGGGACAGGGGTCACCGGGGAGCTGTTTTTT	CASSPGTGVTGELFF
TRBV19	TRBJ2-3	.	TRBD2	TGTGCCAGTAGTATAGTTGGCGGGGGGGCCTCAGATACGCAGTATTTT	CASSIVGGGASDTQYF
TRBV4-1	TRBJ2-1	.	.	TGCGCCAGCAGCCAGGTCGCGGCTATCTCCTACAATGAGCAGTTCTTC	CASSQVAAISYNEQFF
TRBV19	TRBJ1-1	few	.	TGTGCCAGTAGTCCTCGGACAGAAGCTTTCTTT	CASSPRTEAFF
TRBV7-3	TRBJ2-1	many	TRBD2	TGTGCCAGCAGCTTTACGCCGGGGGGTGAGCAGTTCTTC	CASSFTPGGEQFF
TRBV13	TRBJ1-4	.	TRBD1	TGTGCCAGCAGCTTAGGGACAGGGACAACTAATGAAAAACTGTTTTTT	CASSLGTGTTNEKLFF
TRBV6-1	TRBJ2-5	few	TRBD1	TGTGCCAGCAGTGAACAGGGGGCAGAGACCCAGTACTTC	CASSEQGAETQYF
TRBV5-1	TRBJ1-2	.	.	TGCGCCAGCAGCTTGGAGTGGTCGGGAGGATATGGCTACACCTTC	CASSLEWSGGYGYTF
TRBV10-3	TRBJ2-7	.	TRBD1	TGTGCCATCAGCGCGACAGGGGAATCCTACGAGCAGTACTTC	CAISATGESYEQYF
TRBV5-4	TRBJ1-2	.	.	TGTGCCAGCAGATCGACATCCGCCTATGGCTACACCTTC	CASRSTSAYGYTF
TRBV7-6	TRBJ2-6	.	.	TGTGCCAGCAGCCTAGTTGGGGCAGCCAGCTCTGGGGCCAACGTCCTGACTTTC	CASSLVGAASSGANVLTF
TRBV18	TRBJ1-1	.	.	TGTGCCAGCTCGCCCAGGGGAAACACTGAAGCTTTCTTT	CASSPRGNTEAFF
TRBV28	TRBJ2-2	.	TRBD2	TGTGCCAGCAGCCTCACCCTAGCGGGGGGCGGGACCGGGGAGCTGTTTTTT	CASSLTLAGGGTGELFF
TRBV27	TRBJ1-6	once	.	TGTGCCTCTGCAGGACTCTATAATTCACCCCTCCACTTT	CASAGLYNSPLHF
TRBV19	TRBJ2-1	.	TRBD2	TGTGCCAGTAGTAAATATCCACTAGCGGGGGCTTACAATGAGCAGTTCTTC	CASSKYPLAGAYNEQFF
TRBV10-1	TRBJ1-4	.	.	TGCGCCAGCAGAGAGCCTCCGGAGAGACGTAATGAAAAACTGTTTTTT	CASREPPERRNEKLFF
TRBV30	TRBJ1-2	few	.	TGTGCCTGGAGTATAGGGACAAGAGCTAACTATGGCTACACCTTC	CAWSIGTRANYGYTF
TRBV29-1	TRBJ2-3	once	.	TGCAGCGTTGTGAGCTCACTAAAAGATACGCAGTATTTT	CSVVSSLKDTQYF
TRBV19	TRBJ1-4	.	TRBD1	TGTGCCAGTAAGGCCCCGGGACAGACTAATGAAAAACTGTTTTTT	CASKAPGQTNEKLFF
TRBV5-1	TRBJ1-6	.	.	TGCGCCAGCAGCTTGGACATAGCCGAATTCAATTCACCCCTCCACTTT	CASSLDIAEFNSPLHF
TRBV6-4	TRBJ2-3	medium-sized	.	TGTGCCAGCAGTCCGGGGGAACCCACAGATACGCAGTATTTT	CASSPGEPTDTQYF
TRBV6-1	TRBJ1-1	once	.	TGTGCCAGCAGCTTACAGGGTAAAGTCACTGAAGCTTTCTTT	CASSLQGKVTEAFF